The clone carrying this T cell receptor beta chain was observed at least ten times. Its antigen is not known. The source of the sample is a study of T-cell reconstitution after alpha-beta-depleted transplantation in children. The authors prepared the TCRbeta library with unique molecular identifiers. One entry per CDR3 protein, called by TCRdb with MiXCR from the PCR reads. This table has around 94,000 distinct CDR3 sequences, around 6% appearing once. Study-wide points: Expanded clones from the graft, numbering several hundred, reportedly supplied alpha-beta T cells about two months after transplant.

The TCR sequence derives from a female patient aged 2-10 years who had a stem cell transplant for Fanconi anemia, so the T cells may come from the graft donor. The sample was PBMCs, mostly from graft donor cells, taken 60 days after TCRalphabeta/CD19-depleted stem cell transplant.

CDR3 nucleotide sequence: TGTGCCAGCAGTCGGTTGGGAGAGCAGTACTTC. Encoded protein: CASSRLGEQYF. The chain has TRBV25-1 and TRBJ2-7, with D unresolved. The V gene lost 5 bases and the J gene lost 7 bases, with 9 bases spanning the gap. This CDR3 has 11 amino acids. From germline, CDR1 is MGHDK and CDR2 SYGVNS.